A single sample is the source of the 8 T cell receptor beta chains below, sequenced in a study of blood T cell repertoires in COVID-19. Repertoires were generated with immunoSEQ multiplex PCR, while TCRdb's copy carries only in-frame clones and drops some. In the table there are 52,000 or so clones, about 89% of which are singletons. The sample was peripheral blood. Source of these receptors: a human donor in a cohort sampled during active COVID-19.

This clone was counted a single time. This chain uses TRBV18 with TRBJ1-4; 9 bases fit TRBD1. Looked up from germline, CDR1 is KGHSH and CDR2 is LQKENI. Trimming took 2 bases from V and 8 from J; bases not matched to a gene: 6. This CDR3 contains 15 residues. This CDR3 reads CASSPVTGGEEKLFF. Here the CDR3 DNA reads TGTGCCAGCTCACCAGTAACAGGGGGCGAAGAAAAACTGTTTTTT.

This clone was recorded only once. The rearrangement joins TRBV5-1 to TRBJ1-2; 8 bases line up with TRBD1. Germline CDR1 reads SGHRS; CDR2 reads YFSETQ. This CDR3 has 18 amino acids. V lost 0 bases to trimming and J lost 4 bases; unmatched junction nucleotides: 14. CDR3 DNA: TGCGCCAGCAGCTTGGCCTCCGGACAGGGAGGTTCAGGCTATGGCTACACCTTC. Translated, it gives CASSLASGQGGSGYGYTF.

The count of this clone is one. V usage is TRBV9 and J usage is TRBJ1-1; D is unresolved. The CDR3 covers 12 residues. V was trimmed by 4 bases and J by 7 bases, leaving 11 bases between them. CDR1 is SGDLS and CDR2 is YYNGEE in the germline V gene. CDR3 amino acids: CASSPRLGEAFF. CDR3 nucleotide sequence: TGTGCCAGCAGCCCTCGACTGGGTGAAGCTTTCTTT.

This chain uses TRBV6-2 or TRBV6-3 with TRBJ1-1, with TRBD1 matching over 10 bases. The CDR3 is 15 residues long. Germline V gene sequence: CDR1 MNHEY, CDR2 SVGEGT. V was pared by 2 bases and J by 3 bases, with 3 bases of the junction left unmatched. The CDR3 DNA is TGTGCCAGCAGTTACAGGACAGGGGGGGACACTGAAGCTTTCTTT. The encoded protein is CASSYRTGGDTEAFF.

The chain has TRBV7-3 and TRBJ2-3; the D gene is possibly TRBD2 (5 bases). V lost 3 bases and J 5 bases, leaving 15 bases between the germline ends. Looked up from germline, CDR1 is SGHTA and CDR2 is FQGTGA. The CDR3 sequence is 15 residues long. CDR3: CASSLEVGIVDTQYF. In DNA form, the CDR3 reads TGTGCCAGCAGCTTGGAGGTGGGGATAGTAGATACGCAGTATTTT.

The chain carries TRBV7-8 and TRBJ2-1, with 7 bases lining up with TRBD2. Germline V gives CDR1 SGHVS, CDR2 FQNEAQ. Trimming cost V 2 bases and J 0 bases; bases outside gene matches: 1. The CDR3 is 15 amino acids. The DNA of the CDR3 is TGTGCCAGCAGCTTACGCGGGGGCTCCTACAATGAGCAGTTCTTC. As protein: CASSLRGGSYNEQFF.

J is TRBJ1-5 and V is TRBV3-1 (or the pseudogene TRBV3-2); D gene uncertain. This CDR3 spans 16 amino acids. Germline V gives CDR1 LGHDT, CDR2 YNNKEL (reference sequence). Between the trimmed V and J ends, which lost 1 base and 9 bases, there was a span of 19 bases. The CDR3 region has the DNA TGTGCCAGCAGCCAAGGAGGGCGGCAGAGGTCGGGGCCCCAGCATTTT. Its translation: CASSQGGRQRSGPQHF.

This chain joins TRBV6-5 and TRBJ1-2, with 8 bases that match TRBD1. V was clipped by 7 bases and J by 1 base; unmatched bases: 5. The CDR3 is 14 amino acids. Per germline, CDR1 MNHEY and CDR2 SVGAGI. DNA of the CDR3: TGTGCCAGCATTTTAGGACAGGGTAACTATGGCTACACCTTC. Its protein product is CASILGQGNYGYTF.